A single sample is the source of the 21 T cell receptor beta chains below, sequenced in a study of cytomegalovirus exposure and HLA in healthy donors. Use of 60 Vbeta and 13 Jbeta primers characterized the PCR. Libraries were prepared by immunoSEQ multiplex PCR; TCRdb keeps only in-frame clonotypes and omits some of them. In the table there are approximately 110,000 clones, about 69% of which are singletons. The sample was PBMCs. The receptors stem from a man aged 40-55 years in good health and CMV-seronegative.

This rearrangement joins TRBV9 to TRBJ1-2, with 7 positions matching TRBD1. The CDR3 sequence is 16 residues long. V lost 2 bases to trimming and J lost 5 bases; unmatched junction nucleotides: 12. Per germline, CDR1 SGDLS and CDR2 YYNGEE. The CDR3 DNA is TGTGCCAGCAGCGTGGCCCTCGACAGGGAAGGATATGGCTACACCTTC. Translation: CASSVALDREGYGYTF.

By proportion, this clone is medium-sized. The J gene is TRBJ2-3, the V gene TRBV18, with TRBD2 matching 8 bases. Germline V gene sequence: CDR1 KGHSH, CDR2 LQKENI. This CDR3 contains 15 residues. J lost 9 bases, V lost 1 base, and 9 bases had no gene match. Written as DNA, the CDR3 is TGTGCCAGCTCACCACTCGGGGGGGCCGATAAAACGCAGTATTTT. Translating it yields CASSPLGGADKTQYF.

This sequence joins TRBV4-1 and TRBJ2-3; D unresolved. The CDR3 runs 13 residues. V was shortened by 3 bases and J by 0 bases, with 4 bases between the two germline ends. Looked up from germline, CDR1 is MGHRA and CDR2 is YSYEKL. The CDR3 DNA follows: TGCGCCAGCAGCCAGTCTAGCACAGATACGCAGTATTTT. Translated: CASSQSSTDTQYF.

Remarks on this clone: The same CDR3 can be traced to other DNA sequences in this sample. V gene TRBV11-2 combines with J gene TRBJ2-7; TRBD1 matches at 8 bases. The V gene end was trimmed by 8 bases and the J gene end by 0 bases; junction bases not matched to a gene: 6. The V gene's germline CDR1 is SGHAT and CDR2 FQNNGV. CDR3 length equals 14 residues. CDR3 sequence (DNA): TGTGCCAGCCGACAGGGGCACAGCTCCTACGAGCAGTACTTC. Its protein product is CASRQGHSSYEQYF.

This clone was seen a few times. The chain employs TRBV19 and TRBJ2-7; TRBD1 matches at 8 bases. CDR3 length: 16 amino acids. CDR1 is LNHDA, CDR2 SQIVND, per germline (reference sequence). Trimming removed 4 bases from V and 2 bases from J; junction bases left unmatched: 10. This CDR3 is CASSTTDRDTPYEQYF. In nucleotides, the CDR3 is TGTGCCAGTAGTACTACGGACAGGGACACCCCCTACGAGCAGTACTTC.

The chain recombines TRBV6-5 with TRBJ1-1; D remains unclear. The CDR3 consists of 15 residues. Germline loops: CDR1 MNHEY, CDR2 SVGAGI. V dropped 8 bases and J dropped 2 bases, with 18 bases sitting between them. CDR3 DNA: TGTGCCAGCTTCAAAATTCGGGGAAATAACACTGAAGCTTTCTTT. It encodes CASFKIRGNNTEAFF.

V gene TRBV2 combines with J gene TRBJ2-2; TRBD2 aligns across 10 bases. Germline trimming cut 3 bases from V and 2 bases from J; bases unmatched to any gene: 6. Germline V CDR1 and CDR2: SNHLY, FYNNEI. The CDR3 consists of 17 residues. CDR3 bases: TGTGCCAGCAGTGATCCTAGGACTAGCGGAAACACCGGGGAGCTGTTTTTT. Residues: CASSDPRTSGNTGELFF.

The V gene is TRBV9, the J gene TRBJ2-7; TRBD1 agrees at 9 bases. The CDR3 has 14 residues. V trimming: 4 bases; J trimming: 3 bases; junction bases outside the gene matches: 5. CDR1 and CDR2 (germline): SGDLS, YYNGEE. The CDR3 here is CASSTGQGSYEQYF. DNA for the CDR3: TGTGCCAGCAGCACAGGACAGGGGAGCTACGAGCAGTACTTC.

The genes are TRBV6-1 and TRBJ1-3, with D unclear. Trimming shortened V by 5 bases and J by 0 bases, and 8 bases separated the two germline ends. The length of the CDR3 is 14 residues. CDR1 and CDR2 from the germline V gene are MNHNS and SASEGT. This CDR3 is CASSLPGSGNTIYF. The DNA of the CDR3 is TGTGCCAGCAGTCTTCCGGGCTCTGGAAACACCATATATTTT.

The rearrangement uses TRBV4-1 and TRBJ2-1, with TRBD1 identical over 9 bases. Trimming at V came to 1 base and at J to 7 bases, leaving 2 bases not matched to a gene. CDR1 and CDR2 (germline): MGHRA, YSYEKL. This CDR3 comprises 14 residues. For the CDR3, the DNA is TGCGCCAGCAGCCAAGGACAGGGGGGGAATGAGCAGTTCTTC. This sequence encodes CASSQGQGGNEQFF.

The chain carries TRBV28 and TRBJ1-2; TRBD1 matches at 10 bases. Trimming at V came to 2 bases and at J to 6 bases, leaving 3 bases not matched to a gene. CDR1 is MDHEN, CDR2 SYDVKM, per germline. This CDR3 has 14 residues. This CDR3 reads CASSLGTGVNGYTF. CDR3 bases: TGTGCCAGCAGTTTAGGGACAGGGGTTAATGGCTACACCTTC.

The rearrangement links TRBV15 to TRBJ2-7; a weak D match, TRBD1 (6 bases). This CDR3 has 15 residues. The V and J ends lost 0 bases and 4 bases respectively, with 13 bases between them. Germline V CDR1 and CDR2: LNHNV, YYDKDF (reference sequence). CDR3 protein: CATSRERSRGYEQYF. As DNA, the CDR3 is TGTGCCACCAGCAGAGAACGGTCCAGGGGATACGAGCAGTACTTC.

This chain connects TRBV18 to TRBJ1-4; D might be TRBD1 (5 bases). V was pared by 0 bases and J by 8 bases, with 31 bases between. Germline values: CDR1 KGHSH, CDR2 LQKENI. This CDR3 spans 21 amino acids. The CDR3 loop reads CASSPPLGGGLNGARREKLFF. The CDR3 nucleotides are TGTGCCAGCTCACCACCTCTCGGCGGGGGACTAAATGGGGCGAGGCGCGAAAAACTGTTTTTT.

This clone came up once. The sample holds other DNA sequences that translate to the same CDR3. This chain links TRBV2 with TRBJ2-1; 7 bases are a match to TRBD2. The germline V gene has CDR1 SNHLY and CDR2 FYNNEI. Trimming removed 1 base from V and 0 bases from J; junction bases left unmatched: 3. This CDR3 region has 16 residues. CDR3 DNA sequence: TGTGCCAGCAGTGAAGACGGGGGGTCCTCCTACAATGAGCAGTTCTTC. The encoded protein is CASSEDGGSSYNEQFF.

In regard to this clone: This CDR3 is also generated by other DNA sequences in the sample. This rearrangement joins TRBV25-1 to TRBJ1-1, with a possible D match to TRBD1 (5 bases). CDR3 length: 15 amino acids. CDR1 and CDR2 from the germline V gene are MGHDK and SYGVNS. With 0 bases removed from V and 1 base from J, the gap between germline ends came to 9 bases. The DNA for the CDR3 is TGTGCCAGCAGTGAATATAGGGGTCAGAACACTGAAGCTTTCTTT. Amino acids: CASSEYRGQNTEAFF.

This clone has just one count. The chain combines TRBV28 with TRBJ1-4; no definite D call. With 2 bases removed from V and 5 bases from J, the gap between germline ends came to 6 bases. This CDR3 has 13 residues. Germline lookup yields CDR1 MDHEN and CDR2 SYDVKM. CDR3 bases: TGTGCCAGCAGTTTAACCGCGAATGAAAAACTGTTTTTT. This codes for CASSLTANEKLFF.

The V and J genes are TRBV6-5 and TRBJ2-1; 15 bases agree with TRBD2. The CDR3 extends over 16 amino acids. The V and J ends lost 4 bases and 6 bases, in that order; junction bases with no gene match: 4. Germline CDR1 reads MNHEY; CDR2 reads SVGAGI. CDR3: CASSWTSGRARNEQFF. The DNA for the CDR3 is TGTGCCAGCAGTTGGACTAGCGGGAGGGCTCGCAATGAGCAGTTCTTC.

V is TRBV27 and J is TRBJ1-1; D is undetermined. Germline CDR1 MNHEY, CDR2 SMNVEV (reference sequence). Between the trimmed V and J ends, which lost 4 bases and 4 bases, there was a span of 16 bases. The CDR3 consists of 15 residues. CDR3 sequence reads: CASSSQLRLGTEAFF. The CDR3, as DNA: TGTGCCAGCAGTTCCCAACTGAGGTTAGGCACTGAAGCTTTCTTT.

The genes are TRBV11-2 and TRBJ2-3, with TRBD1 as a possible D gene (5 bases). This CDR3 is 16 amino acids long. Trimming stripped 0 bases from V and 3 bases from J, with 13 bases between. The germline V gene encodes CDR1 SGHAT and CDR2 FQNNGV. The CDR3 sequence is CASSLDLGLRTDTQYF. CDR3 sequence (DNA): TGTGCCAGCAGCTTAGATTTGGGGCTTCGAACAGATACGCAGTATTTT. The variable domain in full, completed from reference TRBV11-2 and TRBJ2-3, reads EAGVAQSPRYKIIEKRQSVAFWCNPISGHATLYWYQQILGQGPKLLIQFQNNGVVDDSQLPKDRFSAERLKGVDSTLKIQPAKLEDSAVYLCASSLDLGLRTDTQYFGPGTRLTVL.

The chain has TRBV5-6 and TRBJ1-1; possible D gene TRBD1, 6 bases. Trimming took off 2 bases at V and 7 bases at J, with 12 bases between the two ends. CDR3 size: 13 residues. CDR1 is SGHDT and CDR2 is YYEEEE in the germline V gene. The CDR3 nucleotides are TGTGCCAGCAGCTTTGGTCGGGGACATGAAGCTTTCTTT. As protein: CASSFGRGHEAFF.

The genes are TRBV25-1 and TRBJ2-7; weak D call: TRBD1 (5 bases). CDR1 and CDR2 from the germline V gene are MGHDK and SYGVNS. Trimming took off 11 bases at V and 6 bases at J, with 26 bases between the two ends. CDR3 length: 15 amino acids. CDR3 in DNA: TGTGCCCGAGGCACAGGTATGAATAGTCGGTCCGAGCAGTACTTC. This sequence encodes CARGTGMNSRSEQYF.